Presented here are 19 T cell receptor beta chains from one specimen sequenced in a study of long-term antiretroviral therapy in people with HIV. Sequencing used immunoSEQ v3.0 at survey level. The method was immunoSEQ multiplex PCR; TCRdb's version includes in-frame clones alone and lacks a portion of them. The sample shows over 30,000 clones, approximately 85% of them seen only once. This specimen consisted of unsorted PBMCs, obtained 3.1 years after starting antiretroviral therapy. The receptors were gathered from a woman aged 50 to 65 with HIV.

This clone came up once. The chain employs TRBV7-6 and TRBJ1-4; D uncertain. Germline V CDR1 and CDR2: SGHVS, FNYEAQ. The CDR3 loop spans 15 amino acids. The germline V and J ends were trimmed by 5 bases and 0 bases, with 10 bases remaining between them. DNA for the CDR3: TGTGCCAGCAGCCCCGACGGAGCAACTAATGAAAAACTGTTTTTT. Protein sequence: CASSPDGATNEKLFF.

This chain joins TRBV6-1 and TRBJ1-5; D may be TRBD1 (5 bases). V lost 6 bases and J 3 bases, leaving 9 bases between the germline ends. This CDR3 spans 13 amino acids. Looked up from germline, CDR1 is MNHNS and CDR2 is SASEGT. The CDR3 bases are TGTGCCAGCAGACTGGGGGTCAATCAGCCCCAGCATTTT. Translated, it gives CASRLGVNQPQHF.

The chain uses TRBV11-2 and TRBJ1-2; D gene unclear. Trimming cost V 1 base and J 1 base, with 4 bases left between them. The CDR3 runs 13 residues. Germline-derived CDR1 and CDR2 are SGHAT and FQNNGV. CDR3: CASSLGDNYGYTF. CDR3 coding DNA: TGTGCCAGCAGCTTAGGAGATAACTATGGCTACACCTTC.

This chain links TRBV19 with TRBJ2-7; D remains ambiguous. The CDR3 contains 11 residues. The germline V gene encodes CDR1 LNHDA and CDR2 SQIVND (reference sequence). Trimming took off 3 bases at V and 4 bases at J, with 4 bases between the two ends. This CDR3 is CASSIGYEQYF. The CDR3 region has the DNA TGTGCCAGTAGTATCGGGTACGAGCAGTACTTC.

This chain's CDR3 is CASSPTRGQDGYTF. The CDR3 DNA follows: TGTGCCAGCTCACCGACGAGGGGGCAGGATGGCTACACCTTC. V gene TRBV18 combines with J gene TRBJ1-2; 7 positions match TRBD1. The CDR3 extends over 14 amino acids. Germline loops: CDR1 KGHSH, CDR2 LQKENI. Losses at the gene ends were 3 bases for V and 6 bases for J; bases not matched to a gene: 7. Together with reference TRBV18 and TRBJ1-2, the CDR3 gives the full variable domain: NAGVMQNPRHLVRRRGQEARLRCSPMKGHSHVYWYRQLPEEGLKFMVYLQKENIIDESGMPKERFSAEFPKEGPSILRIQQVVRGDSAAYFCASSPTRGQDGYTFGSGTRLTVV.

This clone is deemed large. The V and J genes are TRBV6-1 and TRBJ1-4, with D hard to call. Trimming stripped 4 bases from V and 7 bases from J, with 13 bases between. The length of the CDR3 is 14 residues. Germline CDR1 reads MNHNS; CDR2 reads SASEGT. In DNA, the CDR3 is TGTGCCAGCAGTGGGGCAGGTGGTGTTGAAAAACTGTTTTTT. Its translation: CASSGAGGVEKLFF.

The rearrangement links TRBV18 to TRBJ2-5; 11 nucleotides match TRBD1. Germline V gene lookup returns CDR1 KGHSH and CDR2 LQKENI. V lost 4 bases and J lost 4; bases outside the gene matches: 8. This CDR3 has 16 residues. This CDR3 is CASSRTGGSWRETQYF. The CDR3, as DNA: TGTGCCAGCTCACGGACAGGGGGCAGTTGGCGAGAGACCCAGTACTTC.

The V call is TRBV5-6, the J call TRBJ1-4; the D gene is possibly TRBD1 (6 bases). V shed 1 base and J shed 8 bases, with 15 bases lying between them. From germline, CDR1 is SGHDT and CDR2 YYEEEE. This CDR3 has 15 amino acids. The CDR3 loop is CASSLRRQGNEKLFF. CDR3 coding DNA: TGTGCCAGCAGCTTGCGGCGGCAGGGGAACGAAAAACTGTTTTTT.

The chain recombines TRBV14 with TRBJ1-2, with TRBD1 matching over 8 bases. The germline gives CDR1 SGHDN, CDR2 FVKESK. This CDR3 contains 14 residues. V shed 5 bases, J shed 6 bases, and the junction held 8 bases outside the gene matches. The CDR3 here is CASSARQGWDGYTF. The CDR3 coding sequence is TGTGCCAGCAGCGCCAGACAGGGGTGGGATGGCTACACCTTC.

The gene calls are TRBV7-2 and TRBJ1-1, with D perhaps TRBD1 (6 bases). Germline CDR1 is SGHTA and CDR2 is FQGNSA. CDR3 length: 13 amino acids. Trimming took off 5 bases at V and 8 bases at J, with 15 bases between the two ends. DNA of the CDR3: TGTGCCAGCAGCGCAGACAGGAGGGGAGAAGCTTTCTTT. Translating gives CASSADRRGEAFF.

V is TRBV5-1 and J is TRBJ2-7; 12 nucleotides agree with TRBD2. There are 14 residues in the CDR3. Germline V lookup: CDR1 SGHRS, CDR2 YFSETQ. The J segment lost 0 bases and the V segment lost 7 bases, leaving 2 bases of the junction unmatched. CDR3 protein: CASGTSGSSYEQYF. In DNA form, the CDR3 reads TGCGCCAGCGGGACTAGCGGGTCCTCCTACGAGCAGTACTTC.

This clone was observed a handful of times. The V call is TRBV7-9, the J call TRBJ1-3; D is unclear. Trimming pared 7 bases from V and 0 bases from J, leaving 10 bases between. The germline V gene encodes CDR1 SEHNR and CDR2 FQNEAQ (reference sequence). The CDR3 loop spans 14 amino acids. The CDR3 spells CASNTGFSGNTIYF. The CDR3 DNA reads TGTGCCAGCAACACGGGGTTCTCTGGAAACACCATATATTTT.

This clone counts as medium-sized (0.01 to 0.1%). The chain couples TRBV12-5 to TRBJ1-3, with D unclear. The CDR3 extends over 17 amino acids. The ends were cut back, 1 base at V and 0 bases at J, with 13 bases in the middle. Germline loops: CDR1 LGHNT, CDR2 FRNRAP. CDR3 nucleotide sequence: TGTGCTAGTGGTTTGGACTCCAGACATTTCTCTGGAAACACCATATATTTT. This sequence encodes CASGLDSRHFSGNTIYF.

This clone was picked up one time. The chain links TRBV7-9 to TRBJ1-2; D may be TRBD1 (5 bases). With 0 bases removed from V and 2 bases from J, the gap between germline ends came to 7 bases. The CDR3 loop spans 14 amino acids. Germline V CDR1 and CDR2: SEHNR, FQNEAQ (reference sequence). The chain's CDR3 is CASSLASGNYGYTF. CDR3 in DNA: TGTGCCAGCAGCTTAGCCTCAGGGAACTATGGCTACACCTTC. Filled out from reference TRBV7-9 and TRBJ1-2, the complete variable domain reads DTGVSQNPRHKITKRGQNVTFRCDPISEHNRLYWYRQTLGQGPEFLTYFQNEAQLEKSRLLSDRFSAERPKGSFSTLEIQRTEQGDSAMYLCASSLASGNYGYTFGSGTRLTVV.

V is TRBV2 and J is TRBJ2-7, with TRBD1 matching over 7 bases. V trimming: 6 bases; J trimming: 0 bases; junction bases outside the gene matches: 5. This CDR3 contains 14 residues. Germline V gene lookup returns CDR1 SNHLY and CDR2 FYNNEI. The CDR3 sequence is CASSQQGSSYEQYF. The CDR3 DNA is TGTGCCAGCAGCCAACAGGGGAGCTCCTACGAGCAGTACTTC.

The chain couples TRBV7-6 to TRBJ1-1; possible D gene TRBD1, 5 bases. The length of the CDR3 is 15 residues. V dropped 1 base and J dropped 3 bases, with 12 bases sitting between them. CDR1 and CDR2 (germline): SGHVS, FNYEAQ. DNA for the CDR3: TGTGCCAGCAGCTTAGGTCGCCGGGGGGACACTGAAGCTTTCTTT. It specifies CASSLGRRGDTEAFF.

V usage is TRBV29-1 and J usage is TRBJ2-3; the match to TRBD1 covers 8 bases. Unmatched junction bases numbered 5, after V lost 7 bases and J lost 2 bases. The CDR3 loop spans 13 amino acids. CDR1 is SQVTM and CDR2 is ANQGSEA in the germline V gene. The CDR3 loop is CSGGDRSTDTQYF. In nucleotides, the CDR3 is TGCAGCGGGGGGGACAGGTCCACAGATACGCAGTATTTT.

J is TRBJ2-7 and V is TRBV5-1, with D uncertain. The CDR3 spans 13 residues. Germline assignment: CDR1 SGHRS and CDR2 YFSETQ. The ends were cut back, 4 bases at V and 3 bases at J, with 11 bases in the middle. CDR3 nucleotides: TGCGCCAGCAGCCCACTGATCGACTACGAGCAGTACTTC. Its translation: CASSPLIDYEQYF.

The rearrangement joins TRBV6-5 to TRBJ2-2; D might be TRBD2 (7 bases). CDR3 size: 15 residues. Between the trimmed V and J ends, which lost 9 bases and 4 bases, there was a span of 18 bases. Germline V CDR1 and CDR2: MNHEY, SVGAGI. CDR3: CASGSRGGPTGELFF. CDR3 nucleotides: TGTGCCAGTGGAAGTAGGGGGGGACCCACCGGGGAGCTGTTTTTT.